These 8 T cell receptor beta chains were sequenced from one sample in a study of T cells in women clearing cervical HPV infection. The table came from immunoSEQ multiplex PCR; TCRdb's copy has only in-frame clones and leaves some out. This sample's table has 25,000 to 30,000 clones. Sequencing used blood buffy coat. The source of these receptors is a woman between 18 and 75 years old with a cervical HPV16 infection that either progressed to CIN3+ or cleared (not recorded which).

A word on this clone: The read gets to within 3 residues of the CDR3 end, and the germline J gene fills in the rest. This chain connects TRBV4-1 to TRBJ1-6, with 7 bases matching TRBD1. The CDR3 spans 15 residues. Per the germline V gene, CDR1 is MGHRA and CDR2 is YSYEKL. Germline trimming cut 1 base from V and 8 bases from J; bases unmatched to any gene: 5. The CDR3: CASSQGQGEDSPLHF. The sequenced CDR3 bases are TGCGCCAGCAGCCAAGGACAGGGAGAAGATTCACCC.

As concerns this clone: The read ends 3 residues before the CDR3 terminus; that terminus is restored from the germline J gene. The rearrangement joins TRBV19 to TRBJ1-2; 8 bases fit TRBD1. The CDR3 spans 13 residues. Germline CDR1 reads LNHDA; CDR2 reads SQIVND (reference sequence). V shed 8 bases and J 6 bases; nucleotides not matched to a gene: 8. The CDR3 DNA, read in part, is TGTGCCAGTTCACGTGGACAGGGTAATGGC. This translates into CASSRGQGNG. The complete CDR3 reads CASSRGQGNGYTF.

Of note for this clone: The DNA ends 3 residues before the CDR3 does, and the rest of the CDR3 is filled in from the germline J gene. The rearrangement links TRBV11-2 to TRBJ2-7; D possibly corresponds to TRBD1 (6 bases). The CDR3 is made up of 15 amino acids. With 4 bases removed from V and 4 bases from J, the gap between germline ends came to 17 bases. In germline, CDR1 is SGHAT, CDR2 FQNNGV. Incomplete CDR3 DNA: TGTGCCAGCAGCTCGTTACAGGGACCTGCGTACGAG. It specifies CASSSLQGPAYE. The full CDR3 is CASSSLQGPAYEQYF. The full variable domain, its missing parts supplied by reference TRBV11-2 and TRBJ2-7, is EAGVAQSPRYKIIEKRQSVAFWCNPISGHATLYWYQQILGQGPKLLIQFQNNGVVDDSQLPKDRFSAERLKGVDSTLKIQPAKLEDSAVYLCASSSLQGPAYEQYFGPGTRLTVT.

On this clone: The CDR3 goes on 3 residues after the read ends, and that part is filled in from the germline J gene. This chain joins TRBV2 and TRBJ1-3; D call uncertain. Germline CDR1 and CDR2: SNHLY and FYNNEI. V lost 5 bases and J lost 0, with 5 bases in between. This CDR3 spans 13 amino acids. CDR3: CASSQNSGNTIYF. The DNA read from the CDR3 is TGTGCCAGCAGTCAAAACTCTGGAAACACC.

As to this clone: The read ends 3 residues before the CDR3 terminus; that terminus is restored from the germline J gene. The chain employs TRBV6-2 or TRBV6-3 and TRBJ1-2; D possibly corresponds to TRBD1 (5 bases). The CDR3 runs 13 residues. CDR1 MNHEY and CDR2 SVGEGT come from the germline V gene. CDR3 sequence: CASSSGTSGTYTF. The sequenced CDR3 bases are TGTGCCAGCAGTTCAGGGACTTCGGGGACC.

Details on this clone: The sequenced fragment ends 3 residues before the CDR3 boundary, so the rest is inferred from the germline J gene. V gene TRBV19 combines with J gene TRBJ2-2; 7 bases are a match to TRBD1. The germline gives CDR1 LNHDA, CDR2 SQIVND (reference sequence). This CDR3 contains 16 residues. The sequenced CDR3 bases are TGTGCCAGTAGTATGAACATATGGACAGGCGGCCATTTG. It codes for CASSMNIWTGGHL. The full CDR3 protein reads CASSMNIWTGGHLLFF. Variable domain in full (rest from reference TRBV19 and TRBJ2-2): DGGITQSPKYLFRKEGQNVTLSCEQNLNHDAMYWYRQDPGQGLRLIYYSQIVNDFQKGDIAEGYSVSREKKESFPLTVTSAQKNPTAFYLCASSMNIWTGGHLLFFGEGSRLTVL.

CDR3 bases read: TGTGCCAGCAGCAAGGACAGGCTTCTATCCTATGGC. It translates to CASSKDRLLSYG. Given in full, the CDR3 is CASSKDRLLSYGYTF. The chain employs TRBV7-2 and TRBJ1-2; the match to TRBD1 covers 7 bases. The sequence runs out 3 residues before the end of the CDR3; the remainder is reconstructed from the germline J gene. With 5 bases clipped from V and 4 bases from J, the junction kept 10 bases outside the gene matches. CDR1 and CDR2 (germline): SGHTA, FQGNSA. The CDR3 covers 15 residues.

A remark on this clone: The sequence runs out 3 residues before the end of the CDR3; the remainder is reconstructed from the germline J gene. This rearrangement joins TRBV30 to TRBJ2-7, with D perhaps TRBD2 (6 bases). Per germline, CDR1 GTSNPN and CDR2 SVGIG (reference sequence). The length of the CDR3 is 14 residues. The germline V and J ends were trimmed by 0 bases and 4 bases, with 13 bases remaining between them. The CDR3: CAWSVSSGRYEQYF. Partial CDR3 DNA: TGTGCCTGGAGTGTATCCAGCGGGCGGTACGAG.